A selection of T cell receptor beta chains follows, all from one sample in a study of cytomegalovirus exposure and HLA in healthy donors. TCRdb's copy holds only in-frame clones and misses some; the assay was immunoSEQ multiplex PCR. The sample contains some 200,000 clones, about nine tenths of which appear only once. The sequenced material came from PBMCs. The receptors originated from a man aged 25-45 years in good health and CMV-seropositive. Both conserved end residues are part of each CDR3. The D gene is left open where the match is weak. Not every row has a clone size; where given, it reads once, few, many or a size class.

>TRBV30|14|-|TRBD2|TRBJ2-1
TGTGCCTGGCTTGTTGGCGGGGGTTACAATGAGCAGTTCTTC
CAWLVGGGYNEQFF
>TRBV18|14|-|TRBD2|TRBJ2-7
TGTGCCAGCTCAGAGCGGGGGAGCTCCTACGAGCAGTACTTC
CASSERGSSYEQYF
>TRBV21-1|13|-|-|TRBJ1-2
TGTGCCAGCCACCCTTTGGTCGGTTATGGCTACACCTTC
CASHPLVGYGYTF
>TRBV30|14|few|-|TRBJ1-1
TGTGCCTGGAGTGTTCTCAGGATGAACACTGAAGCTTTCTTT
CAWSVLRMNTEAFF
>TRBV10-3|14|-|TRBD2|TRBJ2-7
TGTGCCATCAGGGGACTAGCGGAGTTCTACGAGCAGTACTTC
CAIRGLAEFYEQYF
>TRBV7-2|15|-|TRBD1|TRBJ1-2
TGTGCCAGCACCCGCCGGACAGGGGGCAACTATGGCTACACCTTC
CASTRRTGGNYGYTF
>TRBV5-6|16|-|TRBD1|TRBJ1-5
TGTGCCAGCAGCTTTACTGGACAGGGGGTTCGTCAGCCCCAGCATTTT
CASSFTGQGVRQPQHF
>TRBV29-1|14|-|-|TRBJ2-3
TGCAGCGTTGAGGGCAGGGAAGCCTCAGATACGCAGTATTTT
CSVEGREASDTQYF
>TRBV6-5|15|once|-|TRBJ2-1
TGTGCCAGCAGTTACGGCCCTAACTCCTACAATGAGCAGTTCTTC
CASSYGPNSYNEQFF
>TRBV27|15|-|TRBD2|TRBJ2-3
TGTGCCAGCAGCCTCGGACTAGCGGGAGCAGATACGCAGTATTTT
CASSLGLAGADTQYF
>TRBV15|13|-|-|TRBJ1-5
TGTGCCACCAGCAACAGGATCAATCAGCCCCAGCATTTT
CATSNRINQPQHF
>TRBV6-1|16|-|-|TRBJ2-3
TGTGCCAGCAGTGAAGACCTAAGGTCGCGCACAGATACGCAGTATTTT
CASSEDLRSRTDTQYF
>TRBV6-5|16|-|-|TRBJ2-1
TGTGCCAGCAGTTACTGGCCTAGCGACTCCTACAATGAGCAGTTCTTC
CASSYWPSDSYNEQFF
>TRBV6-6|13|-|-|TRBJ1-5
TGTGCCAGCACCGAGACAGATGGTCAGCCCCAGCATTTT
CASTETDGQPQHF
>TRBV28|13|-|-|TRBJ2-7
TGTGCCAGCACCCCCGCCAGGGACTACGAGCAGTACTTC
CASTPARDYEQYF
>TRBV30|11|-|-|TRBJ1-1
TGTGCCTGGAGTGACAACACTGAAGCTTTCTTT
CAWSDNTEAFF
>TRBV2|15|-|-|TRBJ1-4
TGTGCCAGCAGGGAGTGGAGGAGACAGAATGAAAAACTGTTTTTT
CASREWRRQNEKLFF
>TRBV5-1|17|-|TRBD1|TRBJ1-4
TGCGCCAGCAGCATCGGGACAGGGGGCGCATCTAATGAAAAACTGTTTTTT
CASSIGTGGASNEKLFF
>TRBV4-1|14|-|-|TRBJ1-5
TGCGCCAGCAGCCTCAGTGGGAGCAATCAGCCCCAGCATTTT
CASSLSGSNQPQHF
>TRBV6-5|13|-|TRBD1|TRBJ2-7
TGTGCCAGCAGTCGGACAGGGTTCTACGAGCAGTACTTC
CASSRTGFYEQYF
>TRBV19|13|-|-|TRBJ2-3
TGTGCCAGCCGAACGGCAGGCACAGATACGCAGTATTTT
CASRTAGTDTQYF
>TRBV7-9|14|once|TRBD2|TRBJ2-7
TGTGCCAGCAGCCCCGGGACTAGAGGCTACGAGCAGTACTTC
CASSPGTRGYEQYF